This TCR beta chain was recorded in a study of T-cell reconstitution after alpha-beta-depleted transplantation in children. Study-wide findings and caveats: Two months or so post-transplant, alpha-beta T cells reportedly derived from several hundred expanded graft clones. Some patients owed their high day-60 TCRbeta diversity to surviving recipient T cells and thymic progenitors. From newly produced T cells came most of the T-cell counts and diversity one year after transplant.

In germline, CDR1 is SGHVS, CDR2 FNYEAQ. V was shortened by 1 base and J by 5 bases, with 12 bases between the two germline ends. The CDR3 covers 14 residues. TCRbeta library construction was performed incorporating unique molecular identifiers. MiXCR, applied by TCRdb to the PCR reads, yields one record per CDR3 protein. This table has hundreds of thousands of distinct CDR3 sequences, approximately 14% appearing once. Comment on this clonotype: Its specificity is unknown.

This clonotype was obtained from a girl aged 2 to 9 with congenital amegakaryocytic thrombocytopenia, due to receive a stem cell transplant. This chain connects TRBV7-6 to TRBJ2-7; D is perhaps TRBD1 (5 bases). This material consisted of PBMCs, taken before TCRalphabeta/CD19-depleted stem cell transplant. CDR3 sequence: CASSLVGPIDEQYF. CDR3 DNA sequence: TGTGCCAGCAGCTTAGTGGGGCCCATCGACGAGCAGTACTTC.